This TCR beta chain was observed in a study of beta chain features in type 1 diabetes. Study details: Examination of sorted cells across all samples involved around 110 million cells.

As every portion of the isolated RNA was reverse transcribed, the sequencing read expressed TCRB transcripts. Clones were sequenced by immunoSEQ multiplex PCR, and TCRdb holds only the in-frame ones, with some missing. The table shows a few hundred thousand clones, with about 20% occurring only once. CDR1 and CDR2 (germline): GTSNPN, SVGIG (reference sequence). CDR3 length: 15 amino acids. V was clipped by 0 bases and J by 4 bases; unmatched bases: 5. Per donor, one heparinised blood draw averaged about 110 mL. Sorted populations all had greater than 95% purity. This clone was detected a few times. What it binds is unknown. Broader study findings: Moderate but significant shortening of TCRB CDR3s was recorded in all four CD4+ subsets from Type 1 diabetes patients.

Sequencing input: naive CD4+ T cells from blood. The rearrangement joins TRBV30 to TRBJ2-3; 9 bases are a match to TRBD2. The clonotype comes from a woman between 18 and 29 years old in good health. The CDR3: CAWSVRSGGSDTQYF. The CDR3 DNA reads as TGTGCCTGGAGTGTGCGGAGCGGGGGGTCAGATACGCAGTATTTT.